The 19 T cell receptor beta chains presented below share a single source sample, sequenced in a study of blood T cells in healthy people across ages. The second PCR ran about 7 to 12 cycles with a sample-barcoded 5' primer and J-beta primers. Each CDR3 protein gets one entry after TCRdb re-called the 5' RACE reads with MiXCR. The sample carries approximately 800,000 distinct CDR3 sequences, around 24% recorded once. These same data were also listed under a study on T cells of mothers and their children.

Specimen: blood. These receptors were taken from a boy aged 10-17 years in good health.

This clonotype was detected only a few times. The rearrangement links TRBV12-3 or TRBV12-4 to TRBJ1-5, with no clear D. The CDR3 spans 16 residues. Trimming took 4 bases from V and 7 from J, leaving 20 bases between them. CDR3 in amino acids: CASSSPGKLINQPQHF. The CDR3 DNA is TGTGCCAGCAGTTCCCCGGGAAAACTTATCAACCAGCCCCAGCATTTT.

The rearrangement joins TRBV15 to TRBJ2-3; D gene unclear. CDR1 is LNHNV, CDR2 YYDKDF, per germline (reference sequence). The V end was cut by 1 base, the J end by 5 bases, with 16 bases between. This CDR3 has 16 residues. The CDR3 DNA is TGTGCCACCAGCAGAGTGGCGACGCACCTCGGAGATACGCAGTATTTT. As protein: CATSRVATHLGDTQYF.

The rearrangement uses TRBV29-1 and TRBJ1-1; the D is unclear. Trimming stripped 8 bases from V and 6 bases from J, with 13 bases between. This CDR3 is built from 11 residues. Per the germline V gene, CDR1 is SQVTM and CDR2 is ANQGSEA. The CDR3 nucleotides read TGCAGCCCCAGCGGGCAGCCTGAAGCTTTCTTT. As protein: CSPSGQPEAFF.

This chain uses TRBV5-4 with TRBJ2-3, with 11 nucleotides matching TRBD2. Germline V gene sequence: CDR1 SGHNT, CDR2 YYREEE (reference sequence). The CDR3 totals 17 residues. J was trimmed by 2 bases and V by 1 base; bases with no gene match: 6. CDR3 sequence reads: CASSLSTSGGITDTQYF. The CDR3 DNA sequence: TGTGCCAGCAGCTTGAGCACTAGCGGGGGCATCACAGATACGCAGTATTTT.

The J gene is TRBJ1-2, the V gene TRBV25-1, with 9 positions matching TRBD1. V lost 6 bases and J lost 6; bases outside the gene matches: 11. CDR3 length equals 15 residues. CDR1 and CDR2 from the germline V gene are MGHDK and SYGVNS. The CDR3 sequence: CASRKIDRGGNGYTF. The CDR3 bases are TGTGCCAGCAGGAAAATCGACAGGGGGGGGAATGGCTACACCTTC.

V gene TRBV29-1 combines with J gene TRBJ2-3, with TRBD2 as a possible D gene (6 bases). In germline, CDR1 is SQVTM, CDR2 ANQGSEA. CDR3 length: 14 amino acids. Between the trimmed V and J ends, which lost 8 bases and 3 bases, there was a span of 18 bases. CDR3 region: CSLRLTGVTDTQYF. The CDR3 DNA follows: TGCAGCCTACGTCTGACGGGAGTTACAGATACGCAGTATTTT.

This clonotype was recorded only once. This rearrangement joins TRBV5-1 to TRBJ2-3; 7 nucleotides match TRBD1. CDR1 and CDR2 from the germline V gene are SGHRS and YFSETQ. The CDR3 runs 13 residues. V trimming: 8 bases; J trimming: 2 bases; junction bases outside the gene matches: 5. CDR3 sequence reads: CASRDSLTDTQYF. CDR3 coding DNA: TGCGCCAGTAGGGACAGTCTCACAGATACGCAGTATTTT. Full variable domain (missing parts from reference TRBV5-1 and TRBJ2-3): KAGVTQTPRYLIKTRGQQVTLSCSPISGHRSVSWYQQTPGQGLQFLFEYFSETQRNKGNFPGRFSGRQFSNSRSEMNVSTLELGDSALYLCASRDSLTDTQYFGPGTRLTVL.

The CDR3 loop is CATSRGQGEKLFF. The CDR3 DNA reads as TGTGCCACCAGCAGAGGGCAGGGAGAAAAACTGTTTTTT. The chain is built from TRBV15 and TRBJ1-4, with D possibly TRBD1 on 5 matching bases. Germline V gives CDR1 LNHNV, CDR2 YYDKDF (reference sequence). V dropped 1 base and J dropped 8 bases, with 8 bases sitting between them. CDR3 length equals 13 residues.

This clonotype was recorded a few times. Likely a read error: the CDR3 ends without its conserved phenylalanine or tryptophan. Because the CDR3's place on the DNA is in doubt, the DNA is left out and the CDR3 is given as listed by TCRdb. V gene TRBV21-1 combines with J gene TRBJ2-1. TRBV21-1 is recorded as a pseudogene. The CDR3 is 14 residues long, ends included. The CDR3 loop is CASILFRYPYEQYL.

The rearrangement links TRBV10-3 to TRBJ2-5; D is perhaps TRBD1 (5 bases). Germline V lookup: CDR1 ENHRY, CDR2 SYGVKD. The CDR3 runs 14 residues. Trimming pared 0 bases from V and 5 bases from J, leaving 10 bases between. The CDR3 DNA sequence: TGTGCCATCAGTGAGTCGGGCAGGGCCGAGACCCAGTACTTC. This translates into CAISESGRAETQYF.

This clonotype showed up just a few times. At one of its ends the junction is not consistent with the germline gene, which may arise from a read error. V is TRBV6-2 or TRBV6-3 and J is TRBJ2-7; D gene ambiguous. Germline V gene data show CDR1 as MNHEY and CDR2 as SVGEGT. The CDR3 totals 11 residues. CDR3 nucleotide sequence: TGTGCCAGCAGTTACTCCAAGGAGCAATACTTC. It yields the protein CASSYSKEQYF.

The rearrangement links TRBV24-1 to TRBJ2-1; 8 bases align to TRBD2. V shed 3 bases and J 4 bases; nucleotides not matched to a gene: 10. The CDR3 has 17 residues. Germline V gene data show CDR1 as KGHDR and CDR2 as SFDVKD. The CDR3 DNA follows: TGTGCCACCAGTGATACACCGGGACTAGGGGGGTACAATGAGCAGTTCTTC. Translating it yields CATSDTPGLGGYNEQFF.

A few counts support this clonotype. V gene TRBV11-2 combines with J gene TRBJ1-4, with a possible D match to TRBD1 (5 bases). The CDR3 has 15 amino acids. The germline CDR1 and CDR2 sequences are SGHAT and FQNNGV. V lost 6 bases to trimming and J lost 6 bases, with 17 bases between them. CDR3 DNA: TGTGCCAGCAGACGTGTAGGGACGGCGGATGAAAAACTGTTTTTT. This translates into CASRRVGTADEKLFF.

This chain joins TRBV29-1 and TRBJ1-4, with 7 bases matching TRBD1. The CDR3 has 15 residues. The germline V gene has CDR1 SQVTM and CDR2 ANQGSEA. The V and J ends lost 5 bases and 8 bases, in that order; junction bases with no gene match: 14. CDR3 sequence reads: CSVRGWPGGGEKLFF. The CDR3 DNA sequence: TGCAGCGTTCGGGGCTGGCCAGGGGGTGGGGAAAAACTGTTTTTT.

J is TRBJ1-2 and V is TRBV7-9; D is undetermined. The V gene lost 2 bases and the J gene lost 2 bases, with 9 bases spanning the gap. The CDR3 contains 14 residues. Germline lookup yields CDR1 SEHNR and CDR2 FQNEAQ (reference sequence). CDR3: CASSLQEQNYGYTF. In nucleotides, the CDR3 is TGTGCCAGCAGCTTACAGGAACAAAACTATGGCTACACCTTC. The full variable domain, its missing parts supplied by reference TRBV7-9 and TRBJ1-2, is DTGVSQNPRHKITKRGQNVTFRCDPISEHNRLYWYRQTLGQGPEFLTYFQNEAQLEKSRLLSDRFSAERPKGSFSTLEIQRTEQGDSAMYLCASSLQEQNYGYTFGSGTRLTVV.

This chain uses TRBV28 with TRBJ2-5; D might be TRBD2 (7 bases). The V and J ends lost 5 bases and 4 bases respectively, with 17 bases between them. From germline, CDR1 is MDHEN and CDR2 SYDVKM. The CDR3 is 15 amino acids. Here the CDR3 DNA reads TGTGCCAGCAGTAATACGGGGGGCCTCCGAGAGACCCAGTACTTC. Its translation: CASSNTGGLRETQYF.

This sequence joins TRBV29-1 and TRBJ1-1, with D maybe TRBD1 (6 bases). V was shortened by 7 bases and J by 5 bases, with 17 bases between the two germline ends. CDR1 SQVTM and CDR2 ANQGSEA come from the germline V gene. The CDR3 is made up of 13 amino acids. This chain's CDR3 is CSDRRGVVTEAFF. The CDR3 DNA is TGCAGCGACCGAAGGGGGGTAGTGACTGAAGCTTTCTTT.

The gene calls are TRBV27 and TRBJ2-1; TRBD1 matches 8 bases. J lost 2 bases, V lost 6 bases, and 6 bases had no gene match. CDR1 is MNHEY, CDR2 SMNVEV, per germline (reference sequence). CDR3 length: 15 amino acids. CDR3 nucleotide sequence: TGTGCCAGCAGGATCAGACAGGGGACCTACAATGAGCAGTTCTTC. Translated, it gives CASRIRQGTYNEQFF.

The sample holds many counts of this clonotype. V usage is TRBV10-3 and J usage is TRBJ2-7; D is unresolved. CDR1 and CDR2 from the germline V gene are ENHRY and SYGVKD. V lost 2 bases to trimming and J lost 4 bases, with 12 bases between them. The CDR3 runs to 14 residues. Here the CDR3 reads CAISELGISYEQYF. CDR3 DNA: TGTGCCATCAGTGAGCTTGGCATCTCTTACGAGCAGTACTTC.